These 9 T cell receptor beta chains originate from one sample sequenced in a study of vaccination and CD4 T cells after COVID-19. Cultured CD4+ T cell DNA was sequenced using the Oncomine TCR Beta short-read assay. TCRdb re-derived calls from the PCR reads in MiXCR, one entry per CDR3 protein. The sample yields 20,000 to 25,000 distinct CDR3 sequences, roughly half seen once. Their recognized antigens are unknown. Treatment in this sample: roughly 10-day PBMC culture with coronavirus spike peptide pools or control peptides (ViraFEST assay). Sequencing was done on a sample of CD4+ T cells from blood, cultured in vitro. These receptors came from a human donor who had recovered from COVID-19.

The chain links TRBV7-7 to TRBJ2-5; 9 nucleotides agree with TRBD2. Trimming removed 1 base from V and 2 bases from J; junction bases left unmatched: 2. The CDR3 length is 15 residues. Per germline, CDR1 SSHAT and CDR2 FNYEAQ (reference sequence). CDR3 amino acids: CASSLGLAEQETQYF. CDR3 bases: TGTGCCAGCAGCTTAGGACTAGCGGAACAAGAGACCCAGTACTTC.

The gene calls are TRBV5-4 and TRBJ2-6; perhaps TRBD1 as D (5 bases). Germline CDR1 reads SGHNT; CDR2 reads YYREEE (reference sequence). Trimming took off 0 bases at V and 2 bases at J, with 6 bases between the two ends. There are 15 residues in the CDR3. The CDR3 nucleotides read TGTGCCAGCAGCTTGGCAGGGACTGGGGCCAACGTCCTGACTTTC. Translating it yields CASSLAGTGANVLTF.

The chain links TRBV6-2 or TRBV6-3 to TRBJ2-3; 13 bases are a match to TRBD2. The germline V gene encodes CDR1 MNHEY and CDR2 SVGEGT. CDR3 size: 19 residues. With V trimmed by 3 bases and J by 2 bases, 11 bases remained unmatched. Here the CDR3 reads CASSYRTSGRANPTDTQYF. Here the CDR3 DNA reads TGTGCCAGCAGTTATAGAACTAGCGGGAGGGCCAACCCCACAGATACGCAGTATTTT.

The chain uses TRBV12-3 or TRBV12-4 and TRBJ2-3, with D possibly matching TRBD2 (6 bases). Deletions cut 6 bases from V and 3 bases from J, with 10 bases between. The CDR3 spans 13 residues. CDR3 bases: TGTGCCAGCAGCCCGGAGGGAACAGATACGCAGTATTTT. This codes for CASSPEGTDTQYF.

This clonotype is medium-sized. The V and J genes are TRBV21-1 and TRBJ1-1; TRBD1, the table's D call, was not compared with the DNA. TRBV21-1 is reported as a pseudogene. This CDR3 comprises 15 residues. The CDR3 sequence is CASSRLRDRGPEAFF. Written as DNA, the CDR3 is TGTGCCAGCAGCAGGCTCCGGGACAGGGGCCCTGAAGCTTTCTTT.

This clonotype was seen a few times. V usage is TRBV27 and J usage is TRBJ1-5; 7 nucleotides agree with TRBD1. V lost 7 bases and J lost 5; bases outside the gene matches: 14. The germline CDR1 and CDR2 sequences are MNHEY and SMNVEV (reference sequence). CDR3 length equals 16 residues. CDR3 nucleotides: TGTGCCAGCAAGAGCCCGACAGGGTTGTCTGATCAGCCCCAGCATTTT. It yields the protein CASKSPTGLSDQPQHF.

V is TRBV21-1 and J is TRBJ2-2; the table's D call of TRBD1 was not tested on the DNA. TRBV21-1 is assigned pseudogene status. This CDR3 has 10 residues. The CDR3 is CASIPMELFF. The CDR3 bases are TGTGCCAGCATCCCGATGGAGCTGTTTTTT.

The sample holds a few counts of this clonotype. The chain uses TRBV7-2 and TRBJ2-5; tentative D call: TRBD1 (5 bases). CDR1 and CDR2 (germline): SGHTA, FQGNSA. This CDR3 is 13 amino acids long. Trimming cost V 4 bases and J 5 bases, with 11 bases left between them. CDR3 amino acids: CASSWTTWETQYF. The CDR3 bases are TGTGCCAGCAGCTGGACAACATGGGAGACCCAGTACTTC.

This rearrangement joins TRBV30 to TRBJ1-2; the match to TRBD1 covers 10 bases. Germline-derived CDR1 and CDR2 are GTSNPN and SVGIG (reference sequence). The CDR3 is 15 amino acids. The trim removed 4 bases at V and 3 bases at J, leaving 8 bases unmatched. CDR3 sequence (DNA): TGTGCCTGGAAAGACTGGGACAGGGGATACTATGGCTACACCTTC. This codes for CAWKDWDRGYYGYTF.